These 20 T cell receptor beta chains were all obtained from the same sample, sequenced in a study of blood T cell repertoires in COVID-19. Profiled with immunoSEQ multiplex PCR; TCRdb holds only in-frame clones, not every one. The sample consists of 300,000 to 400,000 clones, 85% to 90% of them appearing once. Sequenced sample: peripheral blood. Receptors were obtained from a woman in her 70s with COVID-19, enrolled during active disease.

This clone was detected only once. The chain employs TRBV6-2 or TRBV6-3 and TRBJ2-1; possible D gene TRBD1, 6 bases. The CDR3 is 17 residues long. Germline V gives CDR1 MNHEY, CDR2 SVGEGT. V dropped 0 bases and J dropped 0 bases, with 12 bases sitting between them. CDR3 residues: CASSYSPRGGSYNEQFF. In DNA form, the CDR3 reads TGTGCCAGCAGTTACTCGCCGAGAGGGGGCTCCTACAATGAGCAGTTCTTC.

V and J are TRBV19 and TRBJ2-7; weak D call: TRBD2 (5 bases). Germline CDR1 LNHDA, CDR2 SQIVND (reference sequence). V lost 4 bases to trimming and J lost 3 bases, with 10 bases between them. The CDR3 sequence is 13 residues long. CDR3 DNA sequence: TGTGCCAGTAGTAAGACTATCTTCTACGAGCAGTACTTC. Translated, it gives CASSKTIFYEQYF.

This chain joins TRBV5-4 and TRBJ1-2; 7 nucleotides match TRBD1. The J segment lost 4 bases and the V segment lost 1 base, leaving 4 bases of the junction unmatched. This CDR3 region has 14 residues. Germline V gene data show CDR1 as SGHNT and CDR2 as YYREEE (reference sequence). The CDR3: CASSLTGDLYGYTF. CDR3 DNA: TGTGCCAGCAGCTTGACAGGGGACCTCTATGGCTACACCTTC. Looking up the rest from reference TRBV5-4 and TRBJ1-2 gives the full variable domain: ETGVTQSPTHLIKTRGQQVTLRCSSQSGHNTVSWYQQALGQGPQFIFQYYREEENGRGNFPPRFSGLQFPNYSSELNVNALELDDSALYLCASSLTGDLYGYTFGSGTRLTVV.

The chain couples TRBV4-1 to TRBJ2-4, with 11 bases identical to TRBD2. V was pared by 3 bases and J by 0 bases, with 7 bases of the junction left unmatched. This CDR3 has 18 amino acids. Germline V CDR1 and CDR2: MGHRA, YSYEKL. CDR3: CASSQPTSGGLAKNIQYF. The CDR3 bases are TGCGCCAGCAGCCAGCCTACTAGCGGGGGACTAGCCAAAAACATTCAGTACTTC.

The sample holds a few counts of this clone. The chain joins TRBV7-6 to TRBJ1-4, with TRBD1 identical over 7 bases. There are 15 residues in the CDR3. The germline CDR1 and CDR2 sequences are SGHVS and FNYEAQ. V trimming: 5 bases; J trimming: 7 bases; junction bases outside the gene matches: 10. DNA of the CDR3: TGTGCCAGCAGCGAAGAAGGGGGCTTCGGTGAAAAACTGTTTTTT. Protein product: CASSEEGGFGEKLFF.

Only a few counts were recorded for this clone. V and J are TRBV6-6 and TRBJ1-2; 9 bases map to TRBD1. V gave up 6 bases and J gave up 3 bases; unmatched junction bases: 11. CDR3 length equals 16 residues. Germline-derived CDR1 and CDR2 are MNHNY and SVGAGI (reference sequence). As DNA, the CDR3 is TGTGCCAGCAGCGACCCCCGGGACAGGGATGACTATGGCTACACCTTC. Its translation is CASSDPRDRDDYGYTF.

V usage is TRBV28 and J usage is TRBJ1-2, with D possibly being TRBD1 (6 bases). The V gene's germline CDR1 is MDHEN and CDR2 SYDVKM. With 7 bases removed from V and 8 bases from J, the gap between germline ends came to 14 bases. The CDR3 sequence is 12 residues long. CDR3 bases: TGTGCCAGCACCGCGGGGGCGTCCGGCTACACCTTC. Protein product: CASTAGASGYTF.

The V and J genes are TRBV5-4 and TRBJ1-2, with D tentatively TRBD1 (6 bases). CDR3 size: 14 residues. Germline CDR1 SGHNT, CDR2 YYREEE (reference sequence). Trimming pared 4 bases from V and 2 bases from J, leaving 12 bases between. In DNA form, the CDR3 reads TGTGCCAGCAGCCTCCGGGGGGCCAACTATGGCTACACCTTC. Translating it yields CASSLRGANYGYTF. Full variable domain (missing parts from reference TRBV5-4 and TRBJ1-2): ETGVTQSPTHLIKTRGQQVTLRCSSQSGHNTVSWYQQALGQGPQFIFQYYREEENGRGNFPPRFSGLQFPNYSSELNVNALELDDSALYLCASSLRGANYGYTFGSGTRLTVV.

The CDR3 here is CASRDRGGYTF. Here the CDR3 DNA reads TGTGCCAGCAGGGACAGGGGTGGCTACACCTTC. V and J are TRBV7-9 and TRBJ1-2; TRBD1 aligns across 9 bases. Germline assignment: CDR1 SEHNR and CDR2 FQNEAQ (reference sequence). This CDR3 has 11 residues. V lost 6 bases, J lost 7 bases, and 0 bases stayed unmatched.

The chain carries TRBV10-2 and TRBJ2-1; 7 nucleotides match TRBD1. CDR1 and CDR2 (germline): WSHSY, SAAADI. V lost 7 bases and J lost 0; bases outside the gene matches: 12. The CDR3 is 17 residues long. The chain's CDR3 is CASTREGDRFSYNEQFF. DNA for the CDR3: TGCGCCAGCACCCGAGAGGGGGACAGATTCTCCTACAATGAGCAGTTCTTC.

The rearrangement uses TRBV7-9 and TRBJ1-2; D gene ambiguous. The CDR3 covers 12 residues. The germline V gene encodes CDR1 SEHNR and CDR2 FQNEAQ (reference sequence). With 4 bases removed from V and 1 base from J, the gap between germline ends came to 4 bases. The CDR3, as DNA: TGTGCCAGCAGCTACGGTAACTATGGCTACACCTTC. Protein sequence: CASSYGNYGYTF.

This chain links TRBV18 with TRBJ2-5; D gene unclear. Deletions cut 5 bases from V and 5 bases from J, with 12 bases between. Germline CDR1 and CDR2: KGHSH and LQKENI. The CDR3 spans 13 residues. In nucleotides, the CDR3 is TGTGCCAGCTCAGCAGCAATGAGGGAGACCCAGTACTTC. Translating it yields CASSAAMRETQYF.

This clone was picked up a small number of times. The chain links TRBV4-1 to TRBJ1-1; 8 bases are shared with TRBD1. CDR1 and CDR2 from the germline V gene are MGHRA and YSYEKL. This CDR3 region has 15 residues. J was trimmed by 2 bases and V by 3 bases; bases with no gene match: 5. The CDR3 protein is CASSHLTGANTEAFF. CDR3 DNA sequence: TGCGCCAGCAGCCATCTGACAGGGGCTAACACTGAAGCTTTCTTT.

The chain carries TRBV19 and TRBJ2-3; 15 bases are a match to TRBD2. The CDR3 contains 18 residues. Trimming at V came to 6 bases and at J to 0 bases, leaving 7 bases not matched to a gene. Germline V gene lookup returns CDR1 LNHDA and CDR2 SQIVND (reference sequence). The CDR3 nucleotides are TGTGCCAGTAGAACAGGGACTAGCGGGGGGTTAAGCACAGATACGCAGTATTTT. Its translation is CASRTGTSGGLSTDTQYF.

The chain uses TRBV27 and TRBJ2-7; 14 bases align to TRBD2. The CDR3 has 16 residues. CDR1 MNHEY and CDR2 SMNVEV come from the germline V gene (reference sequence). V gave up 6 bases and J gave up 1 base; unmatched junction bases: 5. The CDR3 DNA reads TGTGCCAGCAGACGGACTAGCGGGGGGCCTTCCTACGAGCAGTACTTC. Translated, it gives CASRRTSGGPSYEQYF.

This chain links TRBV6-1 with TRBJ2-7; a possible D gene is TRBD2 (7 bases). The CDR3 is 13 amino acids. V shed 2 bases and J shed 5 bases, with 10 bases lying between them. CDR1 and CDR2 (germline): MNHNS, SASEGT. CDR3 DNA: TGTGCCAGCAGTGAATCGGGGGGCCACGAGCAGTACTTC. It translates to CASSESGGHEQYF.

CDR3 in DNA: TGTGCCAGCCGGACAGGGGTTAATGAAAAACTGTTTTTT. Amino acid sequence: CASRTGVNEKLFF. The V gene is TRBV7-9, the J gene TRBJ1-4; 9 positions match TRBD1. The CDR3 covers 13 residues. V lost 8 bases and J lost 4; bases outside the gene matches: 2. Germline CDR1 and CDR2: SEHNR and FQNEAQ (reference sequence).

This clone was seen a handful of times. V usage is TRBV10-2 and J usage is TRBJ2-1, with TRBD2 matching over 10 bases. Germline V gene data show CDR1 as WSHSY and CDR2 as SAAADI. The CDR3 is 16 amino acids. Unmatched junction bases numbered 8, after V lost 5 bases and J lost 4 bases. The CDR3 nucleotides read TGCGCCAGCAGTCAGGTCAGCGGGGGGGCATACAATGAGCAGTTCTTC. Encoded protein: CASSQVSGGAYNEQFF.

The rearrangement uses TRBV4-2 and TRBJ1-1; D not resolved. The V end was cut by 0 bases, the J end by 1 base, with 9 bases between. The V gene's germline CDR1 is LGHNA and CDR2 YNFKEQ. There are 15 residues in the CDR3. CDR3 in DNA: TGTGCCAGCAGCCAAGATCCCTCAGGGAACACTGAAGCTTTCTTT. This translates into CASSQDPSGNTEAFF.

The genes are TRBV3-1 (or the pseudogene TRBV3-2) and TRBJ1-2; TRBD1 is a possible D gene (5 bases). There are 17 residues in the CDR3. The germline V gene has CDR1 LGHDT and CDR2 YNNKEL (reference sequence). V gave up 0 bases and J gave up 7 bases, with 21 bases separating them. The CDR3 sequence is CASSQDPLAARVSGYTF. The CDR3 nucleotides are TGTGCCAGCAGCCAAGATCCCCTTGCGGCCAGGGTCAGTGGCTACACCTTC.